The subject of this entry is one T cell receptor beta chain. Its antigen is undetermined. The data originate from a study of blood T cells in healthy people across ages. Points from the study as a whole: There was a strong correlation between TCR beta diversity and naive T cell percentage.

Trimming shortened V by 2 bases and J by 11 bases, and 15 bases separated the two germline ends. The CDR3 is 13 residues long. Germline CDR1 reads SGHDN; CDR2 reads FVKESK. Using a J-beta primer mix together with a sample-barcoded 5' primer, a second PCR was run for roughly 6 to 11 cycles. All cDNA molecules were each tagged by a template-switch adaptor with 12 random nucleotides. TCRdb used MiXCR to reprocess the 5' RACE reads, holding one entry per CDR3 protein. The table has around 1,700,000 distinct CDR3 sequences, over 25% seen once; the top ten hold 7.7%. Staff drew 9 to 10 milliliters of peripheral blood from each donor. Each sample yielded at least 5.5 micrograms of PBMC total RNA.

This chain uses TRBV14 with TRBJ1-1; the D is unclear. The sequenced sample was blood. The TCR originated in a woman aged 25 to 39 in good health. The CDR3 DNA reads as TGTGCCAGCAGCCAAAACCTTTGGGGAGCGGCTTTCTTT. Its protein is CASSQNLWGAAFF.